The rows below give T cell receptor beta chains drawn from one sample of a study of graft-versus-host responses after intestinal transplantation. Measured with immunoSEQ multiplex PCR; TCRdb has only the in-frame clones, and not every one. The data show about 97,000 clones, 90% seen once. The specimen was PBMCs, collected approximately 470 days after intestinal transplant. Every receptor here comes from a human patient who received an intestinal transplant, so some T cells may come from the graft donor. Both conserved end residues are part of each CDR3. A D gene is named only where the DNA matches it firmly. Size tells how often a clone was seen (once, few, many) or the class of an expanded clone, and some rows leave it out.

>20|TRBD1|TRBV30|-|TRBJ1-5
CAWIPNETTGFSLSNQPQHF
TGTGCCTGGATTCCTAATGAGACGACAGGGTTTAGTCTGAGCAATCAGCCCCAGCATTTT
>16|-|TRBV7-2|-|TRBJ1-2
CASSPPGGPLDYGYTF
TGTGCCAGCAGCCCCCCCGGGGGCCCCTTGGACTATGGCTACACCTTC
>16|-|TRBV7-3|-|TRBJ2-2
CASSTPSAGNTGELFF
TGTGCCAGCAGCACCCCTTCGGCGGGGAACACCGGGGAGCTGTTTTTT
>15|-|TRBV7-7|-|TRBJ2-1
CASSTGPSPYNEQFF
TGTGCTAGCAGCACCGGGCCTAGCCCCTACAATGAGCAGTTCTTC
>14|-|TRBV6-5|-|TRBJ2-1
CASSYLPSYNEQFF
TGTGCCAGCAGTTACTTGCCTTCCTACAATGAGCAGTTCTTC
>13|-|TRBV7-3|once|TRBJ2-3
CASSPTPRDTQYF
TGTGCCAGCAGTCCCACCCCCCGAGATACGCAGTATTTT
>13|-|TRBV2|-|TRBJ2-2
CASSQTNTGELFF
TGTGCCAGCAGCCAAACGAACACCGGGGAGCTGTTTTTT
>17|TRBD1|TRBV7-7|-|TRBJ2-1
CASSLRAGQGSPNEQFF
TGTGCTAGCAGCTTGAGGGCGGGACAGGGCAGCCCCAATGAGCAGTTCTTC
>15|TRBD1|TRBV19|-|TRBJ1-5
CASSIDQGANQPQHF
TGTGCCAGTAGTATAGATCAGGGGGCCAATCAGCCCCAGCATTTT
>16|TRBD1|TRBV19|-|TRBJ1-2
CASSRTGTAPNYGYTF
TGTGCCAGTAGTAGAACCGGGACAGCGCCGAACTATGGCTACACCTTC
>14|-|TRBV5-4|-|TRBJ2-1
CASSFGETYNEQFF
TGTGCCAGCAGTTTCGGGGAGACCTACAATGAGCAGTTCTTC
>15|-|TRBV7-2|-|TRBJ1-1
CASSPSRVFGTEAFF
TGTGCCAGCAGCCCATCCAGGGTATTTGGGACTGAAGCTTTCTTT
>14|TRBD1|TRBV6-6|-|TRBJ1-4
CASSAGQSTEKLFF
TGTGCCAGCAGTGCGGGACAGTCGACAGAAAAACTGTTTTTT
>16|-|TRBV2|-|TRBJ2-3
CATNPLGGGLPDTQYF
TGTGCCACCAACCCCTTAGGCGGGGGCCTCCCAGATACGCAGTATTTT
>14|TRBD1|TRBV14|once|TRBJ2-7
CASSQVGQGNEQYF
TGTGCCAGCAGCCAAGTGGGACAGGGTAACGAGCAGTACTTC
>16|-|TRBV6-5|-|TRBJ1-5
CASSLDRPYSNQPQHF
TGTGCCAGCAGTTTGGACAGACCATATAGCAATCAGCCCCAGCATTTT
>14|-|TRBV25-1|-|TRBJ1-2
CASSPSGRDSGYTF
TGTGCCAGCAGTCCCTCGGGGAGGGACTCTGGCTACACCTTC
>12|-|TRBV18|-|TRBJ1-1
CASSPLNTEAFF
TGTGCCAGCTCACCGCTAAACACTGAAGCTTTCTTT
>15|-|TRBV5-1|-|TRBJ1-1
CASSWDPPVNTEAFF
TGCGCCAGCAGCTGGGACCCACCAGTGAACACTGAAGCTTTCTTT
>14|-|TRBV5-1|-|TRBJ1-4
CASTVGDINEKLFF
TGCGCCAGCACGGTAGGAGACATTAATGAAAAACTGTTTTTT
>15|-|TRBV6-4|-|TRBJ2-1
CASSLDDSSYNEQFF
TGTGCCAGCAGCCTAGACGATAGCTCCTACAATGAGCAGTTCTTC
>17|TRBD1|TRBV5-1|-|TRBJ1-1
CASSLEGTGNVGTEAFF
TGCGCCAGCAGCTTGGAGGGGACAGGGAACGTCGGCACTGAAGCTTTCTTT
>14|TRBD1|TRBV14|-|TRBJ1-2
CASSPGQGGLGYTF
TGTGCCAGCAGCCCCGGACAGGGAGGGTTGGGCTACACCTTC
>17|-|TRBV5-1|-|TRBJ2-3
CASSLADRGGAGDTQYF
TGCGCCAGCAGCTTGGCGGATCGAGGGGGCGCGGGGGATACGCAGTATTTT
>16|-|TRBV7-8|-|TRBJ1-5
CASSLAAGYSNQPQHF
TGTGCCAGCAGCTTAGCGGCAGGCTATAGCAATCAGCCCCAGCATTTT
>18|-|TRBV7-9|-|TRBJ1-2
CASSLIREMWGDPYGYTF
TGTGCCAGCAGCTTAATCAGGGAGATGTGGGGCGACCCTTATGGCTACACCTTC
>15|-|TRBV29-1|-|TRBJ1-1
CSVEGARDSSTEAFF
TGCAGCGTTGAGGGGGCGCGGGATTCGAGCACTGAAGCTTTCTTT
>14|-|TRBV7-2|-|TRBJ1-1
CASSSSRTEKEAFF
TGTGCCAGCAGCTCCTCCAGGACAGAGAAAGAAGCTTTCTTT
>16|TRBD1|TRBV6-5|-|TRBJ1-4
CASSYLIGTGNENLFF
TGTGCCAGCAGTTATTTGATAGGGACAGGGAACGAAAACCTGTTTTTT
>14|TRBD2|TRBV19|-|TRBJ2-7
CASSMAAGFYEQYF
TGTGCCAGTAGTATGGCAGCGGGATTCTACGAGCAGTACTTC
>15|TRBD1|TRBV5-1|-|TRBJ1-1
CASSLLQGAGTEAFF
TGCGCCAGCAGCTTGTTGCAGGGGGCAGGCACTGAAGCTTTCTTT
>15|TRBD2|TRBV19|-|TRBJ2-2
CASSIGTSGPGELFF
TGTGCCAGTAGTATCGGGACTAGCGGGCCCGGGGAGCTGTTTTTT
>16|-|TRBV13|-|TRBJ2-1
CASSLVSGAPYNEQFF
TGTGCCAGCAGCTTAGTTTCGGGGGCCCCCTACAATGAGCAGTTCTTC
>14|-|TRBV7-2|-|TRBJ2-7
CASRTGTGTYEQYF
TGTGCCAGCAGAACCGGGACCGGTACCTACGAGCAGTACTTC
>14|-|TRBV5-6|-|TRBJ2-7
CASSGGLADYEQYF
TGTGCCAGCAGCGGAGGCTTAGCGGACTACGAGCAGTACTTC